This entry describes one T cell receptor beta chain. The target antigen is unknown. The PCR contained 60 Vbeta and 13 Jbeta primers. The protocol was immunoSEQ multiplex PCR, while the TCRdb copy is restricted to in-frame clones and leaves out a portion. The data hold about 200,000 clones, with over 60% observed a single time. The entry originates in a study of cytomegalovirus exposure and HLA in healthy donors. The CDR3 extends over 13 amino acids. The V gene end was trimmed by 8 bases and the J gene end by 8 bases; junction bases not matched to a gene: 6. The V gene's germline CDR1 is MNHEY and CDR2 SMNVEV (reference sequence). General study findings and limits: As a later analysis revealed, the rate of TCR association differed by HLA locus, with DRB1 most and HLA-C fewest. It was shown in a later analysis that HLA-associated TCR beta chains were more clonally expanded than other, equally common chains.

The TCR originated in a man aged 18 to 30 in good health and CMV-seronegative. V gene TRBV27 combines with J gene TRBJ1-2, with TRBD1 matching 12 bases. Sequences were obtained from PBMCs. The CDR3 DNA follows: TGTGCCAGCGGACTAGGGACAGGGGGCGGCTACACCTTC. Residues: CASGLGTGGGYTF.